The rows below give T cell receptor beta chains drawn from one sample of a study of blood T cell repertoires in COVID-19. Repertoires were generated with immunoSEQ multiplex PCR, while TCRdb's copy carries only in-frame clones and drops some. The data contain about 100,000 clones, around 84% of them singletons. Specimen: peripheral blood. These receptors were collected from a woman between 55 and 75 years old with acute or convalescent COVID-19. Each CDR3 is given with its conserved first and last residue. D genes are given only for firm matches. Clone size, where shown, is once, few, many, or a class for clones that have expanded.

V: TRBV10-3
D: NA
size: NA
J: TRBJ1-1
CDR3: CAISETGVSNTEAFF
DNA: TGTGCCATCAGTGAGACCGGGGTCTCGAACACTGAAGCTTTCTTT

V: TRBV4-2
D: TRBD2
size: NA
J: TRBJ2-3
CDR3: CASTRTSGDTDTQYF
DNA: TGTGCCAGCACCCGGACTAGCGGTGACACAGATACGCAGTATTTT

V: TRBV6-5
D: TRBD1
size: NA
J: TRBJ1-1
CDR3: CASMSRQGTTEAFF
DNA: TGTGCCAGCATGTCAAGACAGGGTACCACTGAAGCTTTCTTT

V: TRBV2
D: TRBD1
size: NA
J: TRBJ2-3
CDR3: CASSGTGGTDTQYF
DNA: TGTGCCAGCAGTGGGACAGGGGGGACAGATACGCAGTATTTT

V: TRBV2
D: NA
size: NA
J: TRBJ1-6
CDR3: CASSERGPNSPLHF
DNA: TGTGCCAGCAGTGAAAGGGGCCCTAATTCACCCCTCCACTTT

V: TRBV28
D: TRBD1
size: NA
J: TRBJ1-2
CDR3: CASSPGQGTYGYTF
DNA: TGTGCCAGCAGTCCCGGACAGGGGACATATGGCTACACCTTC

V: TRBV5-1
D: TRBD1
size: NA
J: TRBJ1-6
CDR3: CASSLGDRNSPLHF
DNA: TGCGCCAGCAGCTTGGGGGACAGAAATTCACCCCTCCACTTT

V: TRBV3-1/TRBV3-2
D: TRBD1
size: NA
J: TRBJ1-2
CDR3: CASSDRVQGDGYTF
DNA: TGTGCCAGCAGCGACAGGGTACAGGGAGATGGCTACACCTTC

V: TRBV11-3
D: TRBD2
size: NA
J: TRBJ2-5
CDR3: CASSFAGGLSETQYF
DNA: TGTGCCAGCAGCTTTGCGGGGGGGCTATCAGAGACCCAGTACTTC

V: TRBV10-3
D: TRBD1
size: NA
J: TRBJ2-7
CDR3: CAISEGLGQGYEQYF
DNA: TGTGCCATCAGTGAGGGTTTGGGACAGGGTTACGAGCAGTACTTC

V: TRBV6-5
D: TRBD1
size: NA
J: TRBJ1-2
CDR3: CASSPGTGFYGYTF
DNA: TGTGCCAGCAGTCCCGGGACAGGGTTCTATGGCTACACCTTC

V: TRBV28
D: NA
size: once
J: TRBJ2-7
CDR3: CASSGDLEQYF
DNA: TGTGCCAGCAGTGGGGACTTGGAGCAGTACTTC

V: TRBV11-2
D: NA
size: NA
J: TRBJ2-7
CDR3: CASSLDRQGISYEQYF
DNA: TGTGCCAGCAGCTTAGATCGTCAGGGGATCTCCTACGAGCAGTACTTC

V: TRBV18
D: TRBD1
size: NA
J: TRBJ2-5
CDR3: CASSLGTEQETQYF
DNA: TGTGCCAGCTCACTAGGGACAGAGCAAGAGACCCAGTACTTC

V: TRBV28
D: NA
size: NA
J: TRBJ1-2
CDR3: CASRDRGITYGYTF
DNA: TGTGCCAGCCGAGACAGAGGCATTACCTATGGCTACACCTTC

V: TRBV7-2
D: NA
size: NA
J: TRBJ1-2
CDR3: CASSLRGYGYTF
DNA: TGTGCCAGCAGCTTAAGAGGGTATGGCTACACCTTC